The present T cell receptor (beta chain) was sequenced within a study of CD8 T cells in Susac syndrome. The CDR3 contains 11 residues. The V gene lost 3 bases and the J gene lost 5 bases, with 7 bases spanning the gap. CDR1 is GTSNPN and CDR2 is SVGIG in the germline V gene (reference sequence). Random hexamers were used to reverse transcribe the RNA input (about 0.5 to 1 ug). MiXCR, run by TCRdb on the immunoSEQ multiplex PCR reads, gives a single entry per CDR3 protein. The table lists 150,000 to 200,000 distinct CDR3 sequences, roughly 94% of them singletons, with around 0.11% in the top ten. The control participants were healthy donors, and these controls were matched with respect to both age and sex. Both CD4+ and CD8+ T cells were negatively isolated, and TEMRA cells underwent FACS enrichment. Points from the study as a whole: As the study acknowledged, the number of individuals who were part of its TCR sequencing and HLA analysis was relatively small.

As regards this clonotype: What it recognizes is unknown.

The sample comprised CD4+ T cells from PBMCs. V gene TRBV30 combines with J gene TRBJ2-5, with D possibly TRBD1 on 5 matching bases. The clonotype comes from a human donor in good health. This CDR3 is CAWRGQETQYF. The CDR3 DNA reads as TGTGCCTGGAGGGGGCAGGAGACCCAGTACTTC.